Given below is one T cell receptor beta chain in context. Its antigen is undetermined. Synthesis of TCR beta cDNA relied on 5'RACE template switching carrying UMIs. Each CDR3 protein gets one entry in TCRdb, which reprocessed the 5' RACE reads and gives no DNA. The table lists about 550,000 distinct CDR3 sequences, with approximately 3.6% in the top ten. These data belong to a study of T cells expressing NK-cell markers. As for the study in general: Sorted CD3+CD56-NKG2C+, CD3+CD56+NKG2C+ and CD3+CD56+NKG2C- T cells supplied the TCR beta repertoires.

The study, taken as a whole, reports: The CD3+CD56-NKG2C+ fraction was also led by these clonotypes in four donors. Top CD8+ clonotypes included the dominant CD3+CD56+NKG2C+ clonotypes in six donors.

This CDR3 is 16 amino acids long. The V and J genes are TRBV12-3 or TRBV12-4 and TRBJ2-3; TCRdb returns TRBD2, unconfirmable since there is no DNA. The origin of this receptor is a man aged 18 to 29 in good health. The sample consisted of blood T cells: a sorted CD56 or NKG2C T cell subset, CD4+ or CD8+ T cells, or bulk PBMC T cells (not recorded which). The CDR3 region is CASSTTSGAPVDTQYF.